This is a list of T cell receptor beta chains from one sample in a study of shared clonotypes between healthy human individuals. Assay used: immunoSEQ multiplex PCR; TCRdb lists only in-frame clones, some missing. The table shows hundreds of thousands of clones, with 60% to 80% occurring only once. Sequenced sample: memory CD4+ T cells sorted from blood. The source is a woman between 25 and 40 years old in good health. CDR3s include the opening cysteine and the closing phenylalanine or tryptophan. The D gene is left open where the match is weak. Only part of the rows carry a size: once, few, many, or a class if the clone is expanded.

length	D	J	size	V	CDR3	DNA
14	.	TRBJ2-6	.	TRBV29-1	CSVEAATGANVLTF	TGCAGCGTTGAGGCAGCGACTGGGGCCAACGTCCTGACTTTC
14	TRBD2	TRBJ2-1	few	TRBV7-2	CASSLTGGYNEQFF	TGTGCCAGCAGCTTAACGGGAGGGTATAATGAGCAGTTCTTC
15	.	TRBJ2-7	many	TRBV15	CATSREPGPGGEQYF	TGTGCCACCAGCAGAGAGCCGGGACCTGGGGGGGAGCAGTACTTC
15	.	TRBJ2-3	few	TRBV5-4	CASSLVLAVTDTQYF	TGTGCCAGCAGCTTGGTACTAGCTGTAACAGATACGCAGTATTTT
15	.	TRBJ1-4	.	TRBV19	CASRNRGAANEKLFF	TGTGCCAGTAGAAATCGGGGGGCGGCTAATGAAAAACTGTTTTTT
14	.	TRBJ2-1	.	TRBV27	CASSLSLAYNEQFF	TGTGCCAGCAGTTTATCACTGGCATACAATGAGCAGTTCTTC
13	.	TRBJ1-2	.	TRBV5-3	CARSRTVIYGYTF	TGTGCCAGAAGCCGGACAGTGATCTATGGCTACACCTTC
12	.	TRBJ1-2	.	TRBV29-1	CSVPAGVGGYTF	TGCAGCGTACCCGCGGGGGTGGGAGGCTACACCTTC
14	.	TRBJ2-7	.	TRBV11-2	CASSLVTGGYEQYF	TGTGCCAGCAGCTTAGTGACAGGAGGCTACGAGCAGTACTTC
15	.	TRBJ1-3	.	TRBV9	CASSANSGSGNTIYF	TGTGCCAGCAGCGCTAACAGCGGCTCTGGAAACACCATATATTTT
14	TRBD1	TRBJ1-2	.	TRBV30	CAWSPGQGHYGYTF	TGTGCCTGGAGCCCGGGACAGGGTCACTATGGCTACACCTTC
15	.	TRBJ1-1	.	TRBV7-9	CASSLDRWRYTEAFF	TGTGCCAGCAGCTTAGATAGGTGGCGGTACACTGAAGCTTTCTTT
15	TRBD1	TRBJ1-2	.	TRBV27	CASSLSQGAGYGYTF	TGTGCCAGCAGTTTATCGCAGGGGGCGGGCTATGGCTACACCTTC
15	TRBD2	TRBJ2-3	.	TRBV5-1	CASSLVGTSKDTQYF	TGCGCCAGCAGCTTGGTTGGGACTAGCAAAGATACGCAGTATTTT
14	.	TRBJ2-1	.	TRBV29-1	CSVEGASIWSEQFF	TGCAGCGTTGAAGGCGCTAGCATCTGGAGTGAGCAGTTCTTC
14	.	TRBJ2-7	.	TRBV6-5	CASRGSDPTYEQYF	TGTGCCAGCAGGGGAAGCGACCCCACCTACGAGCAGTACTTC
14	.	TRBJ2-5	.	TRBV6-6	CASSYGGRGETQYF	TGTGCCAGCAGTTATGGGGGGAGAGGCGAGACCCAGTACTTC
15	.	TRBJ2-5	.	TRBV5-1	CASNNRDNPAGTQYF	TGCGCCAGCAACAACCGGGACAACCCGGCGGGGACCCAGTACTTC
12	.	TRBJ1-5	many	TRBV7-2	CASSLRGQPQHF	TGTGCCAGCAGCTTAAGGGGTCAGCCCCAGCATTTT
13	TRBD2	TRBJ2-1	few	TRBV2	CASSQGLPNEQFF	TGTGCCAGCAGCCAGGGACTACCCAATGAGCAGTTCTTC
17	TRBD2	TRBJ2-1	.	TRBV18	CASSSGLAGGGYNEQFF	TGTGCCAGCTCATCGGGACTAGCGGGAGGGGGCTACAATGAGCAGTTCTTC
13	.	TRBJ2-2	few	TRBV10-1	CASSVQIPGELFF	TGCGCCAGCAGTGTTCAGATTCCCGGGGAGCTGTTTTTT
13	TRBD1	TRBJ1-1	.	TRBV28	CAITRQGDTEAFF	TGTGCCATCACAAGACAGGGGGACACTGAAGCTTTCTTT
15	.	TRBJ1-2	few	TRBV15	CATSREAGINYGYTF	TGTGCCACCAGCAGGGAGGCAGGGATCAACTATGGCTACACCTTC
16	.	TRBJ1-5	.	TRBV5-4	CASSLGVFGGDQPQHF	TGTGCCAGCAGCTTGGGGGTGTTCGGCGGAGATCAGCCCCAGCATTTT
13	.	TRBJ1-2	.	TRBV27	CASSFWSNYGYTF	TGTGCCAGCAGTTTTTGGTCTAACTATGGCTACACCTTC
17	.	TRBJ1-3	.	TRBV7-9	CASSQLVGTRSGNTIYF	TGTGCCAGCAGCCAGCTCGTGGGGACACGCTCTGGAAACACCATATATTTT
18	TRBD2	TRBJ2-7	.	TRBV5-1	CASSSSGRAAAGYYEQYF	TGCGCCAGCAGCTCTAGCGGGAGGGCCGCTGCGGGCTACTACGAGCAGTACTTC
16	.	TRBJ1-2	.	TRBV19	CASSRRTVGGGYGYTF	TGTGCCAGTAGTAGAAGGACGGTTGGCGGCGGCTATGGCTACACCTTC
15	.	TRBJ2-4	.	TRBV10-3	CARTSRVRDKNIQYF	TGTGCCAGAACTAGCAGGGTAAGGGACAAAAACATTCAGTACTTC
14	.	TRBJ1-1	.	TRBV5-1	CASSLGSGNTEAFF	TGCGCCAGCAGCTTGGGCAGTGGGAACACTGAAGCTTTCTTT
14	TRBD1	TRBJ1-1	.	TRBV7-9	CASSQTGGKTEAFF	TGTGCCAGCAGCCAAACAGGGGGCAAGACTGAAGCTTTCTTT
14	.	TRBJ2-2	once	TRBV6-5	CASLRHLNTGELFF	TGTGCCAGTTTACGACACCTAAACACCGGGGAGCTGTTTTTT
17	.	TRBJ2-3	.	TRBV4-1	CASKSGPSVNRTDTQYF	TGCGCCAGCAAGAGCGGGCCTAGCGTCAATCGCACAGATACGCAGTATTTT
14	TRBD1	TRBJ2-7	.	TRBV7-2	CASSTDRGRYEQYF	TGTGCCAGCAGCACGGACAGGGGCCGCTACGAGCAGTACTTC
13	.	TRBJ1-2	.	TRBV5-1	CASSLSGGYGYTF	TGCGCCAGCAGCTTGTCCGGGGGATATGGCTACACCTTC
13	.	TRBJ2-5	.	TRBV2	CASSRRDQETQYF	TGTGCCAGCAGTCGCAGGGATCAAGAGACCCAGTACTTC
14	.	TRBJ1-5	once	TRBV2	CASSDRGHYQPQHF	TGTGCCAGCAGTGACAGGGGCCACTATCAGCCCCAGCATTTT
13	.	TRBJ2-7	.	TRBV11-2	CASSADREYEQYF	TGTGCCAGCAGCGCGGACAGAGAATACGAGCAGTACTTC
15	.	TRBJ1-2	.	TRBV5-5	CASSSGDGRGYGYTF	TGTGCCAGCAGCTCGGGGGATGGACGTGGCTATGGCTACACCTTC
16	.	TRBJ1-5	.	TRBV18	CASSPRATVREGPQHF	TGTGCCAGCTCACCGCGTGCGACAGTCCGAGAGGGGCCCCAGCATTTT
14	TRBD2	TRBJ2-7	few	TRBV2	CASRGLAARYEQYF	TGTGCCAGCAGAGGACTAGCGGCACGTTACGAGCAGTACTTC
16	.	TRBJ2-2	.	TRBV5-1	CASSFSGIANTGELFF	TGCGCCAGCAGCTTCTCAGGGATAGCGAACACCGGGGAGCTGTTTTTT
16	TRBD2	TRBJ2-4	.	TRBV11-2	CASSVSGRKAKNIQYF	TGTGCCAGCAGCGTGAGCGGGAGGAAAGCCAAAAACATTCAGTACTTC
15	.	TRBJ2-1	.	TRBV5-1	CASSLAFNLYNEQFF	TGCGCCAGCAGCTTGGCCTTTAACCTCTACAATGAGCAGTTCTTC
13	.	TRBJ1-1	.	TRBV5-1	CASSLIPNTEAFF	TGCGCCAGCAGCTTGATTCCGAACACTGAAGCTTTCTTT
14	TRBD2	TRBJ2-7	.	TRBV7-3	CASSKAGASYEQYF	TGTGCCAGCAGCAAAGCGGGAGCCTCCTACGAGCAGTACTTC
14	.	TRBJ1-3	few	TRBV5-1	CASCHGTAGNTIYF	TGCGCCAGCTGCCACGGGACGGCTGGAAACACCATATATTTT
13	TRBD1	TRBJ2-7	.	TRBV6-1	CASDRTGVDEQYF	TGTGCCAGCGACCGGACAGGGGTCGACGAGCAGTACTTC
17	.	TRBJ2-1	once	TRBV7-6	CASSLRGGGYAGAEQFF	TGTGCCAGCAGCTTAAGGGGGGGAGGCTATGCTGGTGCTGAGCAGTTCTTC
14	.	TRBJ2-1	.	TRBV28	CASIGESSYNEQFF	TGTGCCAGCATTGGGGAGAGCTCCTACAATGAGCAGTTCTTC
16	TRBD2	TRBJ2-3	.	TRBV7-9	CASSLGLAGVPDTQYF	TGTGCCAGCAGCTTGGGTCTAGCGGGAGTCCCAGATACGCAGTATTTT
15	TRBD1	TRBJ2-2	once	TRBV5-1	CASSPRQGNTGELFF	TGCGCCAGCAGCCCTCGACAGGGCAACACCGGGGAGCTGTTTTTT
16	.	TRBJ1-4	.	TRBV18	CASSGDGERSNEKLFF	TGTGCCAGCTCCGGCGACGGGGAAAGGTCTAATGAAAAACTGTTTTTT